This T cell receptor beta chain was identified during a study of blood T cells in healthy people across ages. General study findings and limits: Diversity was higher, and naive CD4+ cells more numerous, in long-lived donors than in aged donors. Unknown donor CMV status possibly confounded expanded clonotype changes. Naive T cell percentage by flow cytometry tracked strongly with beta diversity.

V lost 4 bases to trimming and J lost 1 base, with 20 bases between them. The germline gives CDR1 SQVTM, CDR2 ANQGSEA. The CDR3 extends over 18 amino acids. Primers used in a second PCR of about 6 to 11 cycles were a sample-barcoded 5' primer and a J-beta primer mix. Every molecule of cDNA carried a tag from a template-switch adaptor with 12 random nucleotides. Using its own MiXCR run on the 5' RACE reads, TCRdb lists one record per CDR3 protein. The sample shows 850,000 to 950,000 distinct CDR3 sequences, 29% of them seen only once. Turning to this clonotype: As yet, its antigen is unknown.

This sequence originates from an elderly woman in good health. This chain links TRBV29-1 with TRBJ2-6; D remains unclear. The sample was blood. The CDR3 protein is CSVARLVTSISGANVLTF. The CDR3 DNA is TGCAGCGTTGCCCGCCTGGTGACATCTATATCTGGGGCCAACGTCCTGACTTTC.